The clone carrying this T cell receptor beta chain was found many times. These data are taken from a study of T cells after yellow fever vaccination. Using its own MiXCR run on the 5' RACE reads, TCRdb lists one record per CDR3 protein. The sample holds roughly 30,000 distinct CDR3 sequences, about 10% seen once. Study results and limitations: Post-booster reappearance was seen for most primary-vaccination clones (nearly 97% CD4, 75% to 90% CD8). Although the secondary response was weaker, it peaked faster, at day 5 versus 15.

The germline V gene has CDR1 PRHDT and CDR2 FYEKMQ (reference sequence). V dropped 1 base and J dropped 3; count of bases not matched to a gene: 8. The CDR3 runs 17 residues. Specimen: PBMCs, either bulk or a sorted T-cell subset (CD4+, CD8+, memory, or dextramer-sorted; not recorded which), collected roughly 15 days after the first yellow fever vaccination. This chain joins TRBV13 and TRBJ2-5; 10 nucleotides match TRBD2. The clonotype was recovered from a man younger than 30 who received the YFV17D yellow fever vaccine. The CDR3 bases are TGTGCCAGCAGCTTAGTTGGCCTAGCGGGGGCGGAAGAGACCCAGTACTTC. Translating gives CASSLVGLAGAEETQYF.